Listed below are T cell receptor beta chains from one sample, sequenced in a study of T cells after somatic rescue of genetic block. The table came from immunoSEQ multiplex PCR; TCRdb's copy has only in-frame clones and leaves some out. The table lists more than 70,000 clones, 85% to 90% of them singletons. Input material: peripheral blood mononuclear cells (PBMCs). The receptors come from a woman aged 18-29 years. CDR3s include the opening cysteine and the closing phenylalanine or tryptophan.

TRBV13 CASSSRGLAFF
TRBV27 CASSSAENIQYF
TRBV19 CASSPGLHAYEQYF
TRBV2 CASNGQVAYEQYF
TRBV19 CASSIGRGNYGYTF
TRBV7-2 CASSLDPGKPQHF
TRBV19 CASSHSDSNYGYTF
TRBV7-8 CASSPLLGTDTQYF
TRBV18 CASSPPEIETQYF
TRBV7-8 CASSLRGAFGNTIYF
TRBV4-2 CASSQGLAGGIYEQYF
TRBV19 CASRLRGQIEGNQPQHF
TRBV6-1 CASTLSNQPQHF
TRBV28 CASSLVQVSNQPQHF
TRBV6-6 CASSRTSETNEQFF
TRBV4-2 CASSQSSLPSGRETQYF
TRBV29-1 CSVDELVGPGTQYF
TRBV2 CASTLTSGNYEQYF
TRBV4-3 CASSQDRGQGYEQYF
TRBV4-2 CASSQEGGTGSEKLFF
TRBV18 CASSPVQAGGPTDTQYF
TRBV4-1 CASSRQGSTDTQYF
TRBV19 CASSISFATNEKLFF
TRBV6-1 CASSEARLAFPQNEQFF
TRBV7-9 CASSPEGVGAFF
TRBV6-1 CASSEQKYYEQYF
TRBV30 CAWSLQGVRTDTQYF
TRBV7-9 CASSPGAAGELFF
TRBV12-1 CASSYPSGLYNEQFF
TRBV2 CASSVEGGAFF
TRBV4-3 CASSQVVAGPQETQYF
TRBV29-1 CSVLQGAGEKLFF
TRBV4-1 CASSPYRGRPYEQYF
TRBV4-1 CASSQDSRAANTEAFF
TRBV7-9 CASSPRVGAGDQETQYF
TRBV19 CASRDRGLWYEQYF
TRBV4-1 CASSQQGTVYEQYF
TRBV12-5 CASGFWTSGHNEQFF
TRBV5-4 CASSLGPWDLSYEQYF
TRBV28 CASSPSRGESYTF
TRBV10-2 CASLAGAGVEQYF